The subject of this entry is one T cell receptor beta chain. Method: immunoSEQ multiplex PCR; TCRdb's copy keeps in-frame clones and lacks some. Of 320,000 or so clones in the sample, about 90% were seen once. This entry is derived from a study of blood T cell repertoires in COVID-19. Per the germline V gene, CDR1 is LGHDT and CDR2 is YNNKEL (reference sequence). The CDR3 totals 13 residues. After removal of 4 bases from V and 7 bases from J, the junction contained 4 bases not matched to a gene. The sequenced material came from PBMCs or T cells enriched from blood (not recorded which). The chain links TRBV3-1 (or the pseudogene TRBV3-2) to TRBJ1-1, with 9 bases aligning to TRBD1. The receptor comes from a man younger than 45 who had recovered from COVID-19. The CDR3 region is CASSRGQGFEAFF. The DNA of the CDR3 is TGTGCCAGCAGCCGTGGACAGGGGTTTGAAGCTTTCTTT.